Listed here is a single T cell receptor (beta chain). The antigen is unknown. CDR1 and CDR2 (germline): LNHDA, SQIVND (reference sequence). CDR3 length: 14 residues. J gave up 4 bases and V 5 bases, and 6 bases lay outside the gene matches. The source of the sample is a study of cytomegalovirus exposure and HLA in healthy donors. Whole-study results and caveats: Reportedly, diagnosis of cytomegalovirus status by the classifier showed high specificity and sensitivity.

The table came from immunoSEQ multiplex PCR; TCRdb's copy has only in-frame clones and leaves some out. The data hold approximately 170,000 clones, with less than 95% observed a single time. The J gene is TRBJ2-7, the V gene TRBV19; 9 bases are a match to TRBD1. The sequencing sample was made of PBMCs. The clonotype comes from a woman under 30 in good health and CMV-seropositive. The CDR3 reads CASSSGTGPYEQYF. In nucleotides, the CDR3 is TGTGCCAGTAGTTCAGGGACAGGGCCGTACGAGCAGTACTTC. Full variable domain (outside the CDR3, taken from reference TRBV19 and TRBJ2-7): DGGITQSPKYLFRKEGQNVTLSCEQNLNHDAMYWYRQDPGQGLRLIYYSQIVNDFQKGDIAEGYSVSREKKESFPLTVTSAQKNPTAFYLCASSSGTGPYEQYFGPGTRLTVT.